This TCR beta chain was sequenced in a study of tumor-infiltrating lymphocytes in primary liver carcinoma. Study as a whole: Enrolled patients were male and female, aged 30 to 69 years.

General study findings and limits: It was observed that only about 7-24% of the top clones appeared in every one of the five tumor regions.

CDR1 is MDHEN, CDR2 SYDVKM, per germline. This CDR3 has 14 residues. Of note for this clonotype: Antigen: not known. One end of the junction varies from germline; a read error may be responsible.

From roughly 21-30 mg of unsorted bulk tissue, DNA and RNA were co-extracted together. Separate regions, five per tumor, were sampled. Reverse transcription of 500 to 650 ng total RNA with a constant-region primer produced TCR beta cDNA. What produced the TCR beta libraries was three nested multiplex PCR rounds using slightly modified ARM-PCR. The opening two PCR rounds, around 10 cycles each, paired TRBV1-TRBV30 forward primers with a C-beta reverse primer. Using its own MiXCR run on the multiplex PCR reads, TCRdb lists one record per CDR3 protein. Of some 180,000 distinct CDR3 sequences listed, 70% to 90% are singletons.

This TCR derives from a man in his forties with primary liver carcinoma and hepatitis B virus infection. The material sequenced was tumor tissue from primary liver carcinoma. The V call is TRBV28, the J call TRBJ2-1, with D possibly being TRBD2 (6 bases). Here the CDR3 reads CASSSAGTGGSGLF. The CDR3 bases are TGTGCCAGCAGCTCCGCCGGGACTGGTGGGAGCGGACTCTTC. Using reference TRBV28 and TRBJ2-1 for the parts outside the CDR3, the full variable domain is DVKVTQSSRYLVKRTGEKVFLECVQDMDHENMFWYRQDPGLGLRLIYFSYDVKMKEKGDIPEGYSVSREKKERFSLILESASTNQTSMYLCASSSAGTGGSGLFGPGTRLTVL.